This T cell receptor beta chain emerged from a study of blood T cell repertoires in COVID-19. Study in general: There were acute and convalescent COVID-19 samples, and they came from the United States, Italy and Spain. T cells, B-cell-depleted T cells, or PBMCs supplied cDNA or gDNA.

Original methodology: From reference gene primer amplification, estimates of nucleated cell counts were derived. Repertoires were generated with immunoSEQ multiplex PCR, while TCRdb's copy carries only in-frame clones and drops some. Clonal size and the V and J genes are those of that table, whereas D and trimming came from the DNA. The sample records fewer than 110,000 clones, approximately 89% being singletons. The TCR was taken from a woman older than 75 in a cohort sampled during active COVID-19. The sample consisted of peripheral blood.

CDR3 residues: CASSEQAGATDTQYF. The CDR3 DNA reads TGTGCCAGCAGTGAACAGGCGGGAGCGACAGATACGCAGTATTTT. The chain recombines TRBV2 with TRBJ2-3, with 7 bases lining up with TRBD2. Germline V gene data show CDR1 as SNHLY and CDR2 as FYNNEI. Trimming removed 2 bases from V and 3 bases from J; junction bases left unmatched: 5. This CDR3 has 15 residues.